Sequencing of this TCR beta chain was carried out in a study of shared clonotypes between healthy human individuals. Germline values: CDR1 SGHRS, CDR2 YFSETQ. The CDR3 extends over 14 amino acids. V was clipped by 2 bases and J by 0 bases, with 7 bases between them. Clones were read by immunoSEQ multiplex PCR, and TCRdb kept only the in-frame ones, dropping some. The data show 600,000 to 750,000 clones, with 55% to 75% seen just once and about 1.8% held by the top ten. This receptor was taken from a woman in her 30s in good health. This chain joins TRBV5-1 and TRBJ2-3; D unresolved. Material: memory CD4+ T cells sorted from blood. Subset: CD45RA-negative fraction. DNA of the CDR3: TGCGCCAGCAGCTTTGATACTAGCACAGATACGCAGTATTTT. Encoded protein: CASSFDTSTDTQYF.